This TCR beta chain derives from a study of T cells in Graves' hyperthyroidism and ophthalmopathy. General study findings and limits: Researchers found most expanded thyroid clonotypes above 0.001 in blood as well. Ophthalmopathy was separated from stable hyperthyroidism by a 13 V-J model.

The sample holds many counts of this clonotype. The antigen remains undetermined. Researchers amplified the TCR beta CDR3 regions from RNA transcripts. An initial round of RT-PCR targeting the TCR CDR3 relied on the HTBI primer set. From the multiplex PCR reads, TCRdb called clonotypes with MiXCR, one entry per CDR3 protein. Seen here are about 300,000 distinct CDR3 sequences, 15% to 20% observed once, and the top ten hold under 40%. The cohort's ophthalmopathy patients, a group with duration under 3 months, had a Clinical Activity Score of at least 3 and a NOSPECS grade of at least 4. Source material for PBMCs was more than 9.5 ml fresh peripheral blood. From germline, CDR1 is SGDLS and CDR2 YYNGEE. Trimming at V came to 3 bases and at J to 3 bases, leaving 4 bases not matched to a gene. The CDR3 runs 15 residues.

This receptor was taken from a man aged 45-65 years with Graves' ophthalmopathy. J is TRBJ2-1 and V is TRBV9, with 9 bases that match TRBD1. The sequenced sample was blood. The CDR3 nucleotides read TGTGCCAGCAGCGCCTCGACAGGGGGCTACAATGAGCAGTTCTTC. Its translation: CASSASTGGYNEQFF.